Below are 20 T cell receptor beta chains sequenced from a single sample in a study of PD-1 blockade in classical Hodgkin lymphoma. Sequencing was performed with immunoSEQ multiplex PCR; in TCRdb, only in-frame clones are kept and a portion is missing. The table includes roughly 20,000 clones, 85% to 90% detected once. Time point here: cycle 4 day 1 (C4D1), after 6 weeks of nivolumab. Brentuximab vedotin exposure varied among the patients, all of whom had relapsed after autologous stem cell transplantation. The starting material was peripheral blood mononuclear cells (PBMCs), obtained before the fourth cycle of nivolumab. The receptors come from a human donor with classical Hodgkin lymphoma.

The rearrangement links TRBV9 to TRBJ1-1; 8 positions agree with TRBD1. CDR1 is SGDLS, CDR2 YYNGEE, per germline. There are 15 residues in the CDR3. The trim removed 0 bases at V and 10 bases at J, leaving 11 bases unmatched. CDR3 coding DNA: TGTGCCAGCAGCGTAGCGGTGACAGGGGACTCTGCAGCTTTCTTT. This translates into CASSVAVTGDSAAFF.

J is TRBJ2-3 and V is TRBV7-3; 12 bases map to TRBD2. CDR3 length: 17 residues. CDR1 and CDR2 (germline): SGHTA, FQGTGA. Unmatched junction bases numbered 8, after V lost 4 bases and J lost 3 bases. The CDR3 here is CASSSGLAGPRTDTQYF. The CDR3 region has the DNA TGTGCCAGCAGCTCGGGACTAGCGGGCCCCCGGACAGATACGCAGTATTTT.

This CDR3 reads CASSSGLTPRELFF. In nucleotides, the CDR3 is TGTGCCAGCAGTTCAGGTTTAACGCCGCGGGAGCTGTTTTTT. This chain joins TRBV28 and TRBJ2-2; no definite D call. Trimming took off 4 bases at V and 9 bases at J, with 15 bases between the two ends. The CDR3 is 14 residues long. Germline V gives CDR1 MDHEN, CDR2 SYDVKM.

The chain couples TRBV2 to TRBJ1-1; D call uncertain. The CDR3 totals 13 residues. Germline V gene sequence: CDR1 SNHLY, CDR2 FYNNEI. The germline V and J ends were trimmed by 4 bases and 5 bases, with 11 bases remaining between them. The CDR3 loop is CASSGLLRTEAFF. CDR3 bases: TGTGCCAGCAGTGGACTTTTGAGAACTGAAGCTTTCTTT.

The chain uses TRBV7-2 and TRBJ2-7, with 9 positions matching TRBD2. Germline values: CDR1 SGHTA, CDR2 FQGNSA. The CDR3 totals 16 residues. With V trimmed by 1 base and J by 1 base, 5 bases remained unmatched. CDR3 sequence: CASSLVGSGGSYEQYF. The CDR3 nucleotides are TGTGCCAGCAGCTTAGTCGGTAGCGGGGGTTCCTACGAGCAGTACTTC.

The chain joins TRBV5-6 to TRBJ1-3; TRBD1 is a possible D gene (5 bases). The ends were cut back, 3 bases at V and 0 bases at J, with 10 bases in the middle. From germline, CDR1 is SGHDT and CDR2 YYEEEE. The CDR3 has 15 residues. The CDR3 loop is CASSWGPSSGNTIYF. CDR3 DNA: TGTGCCAGCAGCTGGGGACCGAGCTCTGGAAACACCATATATTTT.

This clone was seen only once. V is TRBV7-6 and J is TRBJ2-7, with a possible D match to TRBD1 (5 bases). CDR3 size: 14 residues. Germline CDR1 is SGHVS and CDR2 is FNYEAQ. V was clipped by 1 base and J by 3 bases, with 10 bases between them. The CDR3 protein is CASSLGGSVYEQYF. CDR3 nucleotide sequence: TGTGCCAGCAGCTTAGGGGGCAGCGTCTACGAGCAGTACTTC.

This chain connects TRBV9 to TRBJ2-1, with D possibly being TRBD2 (6 bases). This CDR3 comprises 16 residues. The V end lost 4 bases, the J end lost 8 bases, and 22 bases lay between the germline ends. Germline CDR1 reads SGDLS; CDR2 reads YYNGEE. CDR3: CASSPAVGIWGDEQFF. CDR3 nucleotides: TGTGCCAGCAGCCCCGCCGTGGGGATTTGGGGGGATGAGCAGTTCTTC. The full variable domain, in which reference TRBV9 and TRBJ2-1 provide the parts outside the CDR3, is DSGVTQTPKHLITATGQRVTLRCSPRSGDLSVYWYQQSLDQGLQFLIQYYNGEERAKGNILERFSAQQFPDLHSELNLSSLELGDSALYFCASSPAVGIWGDEQFFGPGTRLTVL.

J is TRBJ2-3 and V is TRBV4-1, with 11 bases fitting TRBD2. Germline lookup yields CDR1 MGHRA and CDR2 YSYEKL. The CDR3 is made up of 16 amino acids. Trimming removed 1 base from V and 0 bases from J; junction bases left unmatched: 0. The CDR3 loop is CASSQGLAGSTDTQYF. The CDR3, as DNA: TGCGCCAGCAGCCAAGGACTAGCGGGAAGCACAGATACGCAGTATTTT.

The DNA for the CDR3 is TGCAGCGTTGAACGACAGCTCCAAGAGACCCAGTACTTC. Protein product: CSVERQLQETQYF. The chain recombines TRBV29-1 with TRBJ2-5; a weak D match, TRBD1 (5 bases). The germline gives CDR1 SQVTM, CDR2 ANQGSEA. The CDR3 sequence is 13 residues long. Between the trimmed V and J ends, which lost 2 bases and 1 base, there was a span of 8 bases.

A word on this clone: This is likely an artifact of a read error, given a far larger clone one base away. The chain couples TRBV5-6 to TRBJ1-2, with 7 positions matching TRBD1. Trimming cost V 0 bases and J 10 bases; bases outside gene matches: 6. This CDR3 contains 13 residues. Germline CDR1 SGHDT, CDR2 YYEEEE. CDR3 DNA: TGTGCCAGCAGCTTGGGACAGGGTATCGTCTACACCTTC. Translating it yields CASSLGQGIVYTF.

The rearrangement joins TRBV9 to TRBJ1-1; the match to TRBD1 covers 7 bases. V trimming: 4 bases; J trimming: 2 bases; junction bases outside the gene matches: 8. Germline V gives CDR1 SGDLS, CDR2 YYNGEE. The CDR3 sequence is 15 residues long. CDR3 nucleotide sequence: TGTGCCAGCAGCCTACACGGACAGGACAACACTGAAGCTTTCTTT. Protein product: CASSLHGQDNTEAFF.

The V and J genes are TRBV2 and TRBJ2-5; D unresolved. V was shortened by 3 bases and J by 5 bases, with 4 bases between the two germline ends. Per germline, CDR1 SNHLY and CDR2 FYNNEI. The CDR3 consists of 11 residues. CDR3 in DNA: TGTGCCAGCAGTGACGAGGAGACCCAGTACTTC. Protein: CASSDEETQYF.

The J gene is TRBJ1-5, the V gene TRBV18; 8 positions agree with TRBD1. CDR1 KGHSH and CDR2 LQKENI come from the germline V gene. CDR3 length: 17 residues. J was trimmed by 2 bases and V by 2 bases; bases with no gene match: 8. The DNA of the CDR3 is TGTGCCAGCTCACCAGCGAGGACAGGGCGAGGCAATCAGCCCCAGCATTTT. Its translation: CASSPARTGRGNQPQHF.

The chain uses TRBV10-3 and TRBJ1-2; 7 bases fit TRBD1. CDR3 length: 14 amino acids. From germline, CDR1 is ENHRY and CDR2 SYGVKD. J was trimmed by 4 bases and V by 6 bases; bases with no gene match: 8. In nucleotides, the CDR3 is TGTGCCATCAGGACCGACAGGGACCTCTATGGCTACACCTTC. Amino acids: CAIRTDRDLYGYTF.

The rearrangement links TRBV7-2 to TRBJ1-1; no clear D. This CDR3 region has 14 residues. The ends were cut back, 7 bases at V and 0 bases at J, with 12 bases in the middle. The V gene's germline CDR1 is SGHTA and CDR2 FQGNSA. As DNA, the CDR3 is TGTGCCAGCACCAATTTGGGTGTGAACACTGAAGCTTTCTTT. Its protein product is CASTNLGVNTEAFF.

The chain is built from TRBV19 and TRBJ1-2; 8 nucleotides align to TRBD1. The germline gives CDR1 LNHDA, CDR2 SQIVND (reference sequence). The CDR3 sequence is 15 residues long. V lost 3 bases and J lost 7; bases outside the gene matches: 10. The CDR3 loop is CASSIPSQGGLGYTF. CDR3 DNA sequence: TGTGCCAGTAGTATCCCCTCACAGGGGGGCCTTGGCTACACCTTC.

This CDR3 reads CASSSGTSVYNEQFF. CDR3 coding DNA: TGTGCCAGCAGTTCCGGGACTAGCGTCTACAATGAGCAGTTCTTC. The chain carries TRBV27 and TRBJ2-1, with 10 bases matching TRBD2. Germline CDR1 MNHEY, CDR2 SMNVEV (reference sequence). The CDR3 runs to 15 residues. After removal of 4 bases from V and 3 bases from J, the junction contained 3 bases not matched to a gene.

The V gene is TRBV5-1, the J gene TRBJ2-2; D not resolved. Trimming took off 4 bases at V and 0 bases at J, with 4 bases between the two ends. The germline V gene encodes CDR1 SGHRS and CDR2 YFSETQ. The CDR3 is 13 residues long. The CDR3 loop is CASSNTNTGELFF. CDR3 nucleotide sequence: TGCGCCAGCAGCAACACGAACACCGGGGAGCTGTTTTTT.

CDR3 DNA: TGTGCCACCAGCAGAGATGAATGGAGTGGGGGACAGATACAAGAGACCCAGTACTTC. Translated, it gives CATSRDEWSGGQIQETQYF. This chain uses TRBV15 with TRBJ2-5; TRBD1 matches 7 bases. Germline CDR1 LNHNV, CDR2 YYDKDF (reference sequence). The CDR3 is made up of 19 amino acids. J was trimmed by 2 bases and V by 0 bases; bases with no gene match: 15.